This T cell receptor (beta chain) appears in the sequencing data of a study of T cell responses to AZD1222 COVID-19 vaccine. Some clones are missing from TCRdb's copy, which holds only in-frame ones; the method was immunoSEQ multiplex PCR. The data hold about 110,000 clones, with about 80% observed a single time. Germline V gene lookup returns CDR1 MNHEY and CDR2 SMNVEV (reference sequence). The V gene lost 0 bases and the J gene lost 6 bases, with 11 bases spanning the gap. CDR3 size: 14 residues. Sequenced material: peripheral blood, taken on day 0 of AZD1222 vaccination. The chain employs TRBV27 and TRBJ2-5, with D unresolved. This clonotype was sampled from an adult in good health. The DNA of the CDR3 is TGTGCCAGCAGTTTATCTAGGCCCCCCCAGACCCAGTACTTC. Its protein is CASSLSRPPQTQYF.